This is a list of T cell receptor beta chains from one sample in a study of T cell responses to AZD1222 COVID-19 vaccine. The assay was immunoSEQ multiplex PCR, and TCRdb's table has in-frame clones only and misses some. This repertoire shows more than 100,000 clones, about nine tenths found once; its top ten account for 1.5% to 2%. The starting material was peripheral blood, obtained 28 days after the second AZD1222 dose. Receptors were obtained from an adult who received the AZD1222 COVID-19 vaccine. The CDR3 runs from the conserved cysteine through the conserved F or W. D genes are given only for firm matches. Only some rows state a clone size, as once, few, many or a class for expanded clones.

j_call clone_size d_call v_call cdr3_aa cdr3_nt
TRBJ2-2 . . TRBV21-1 CASSISGLIGNTGELFF TGTGCCAGCAGCATCTCCGGTTTGATAGGGAACACCGGGGAGCTGTTTTTT
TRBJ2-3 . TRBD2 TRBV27 CASSLGVGGGTQYF TGTGCCAGCAGTTTAGGGGTCGGGGGGGGTACGCAGTATTTT
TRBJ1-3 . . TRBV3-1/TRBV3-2 CASSLGGNTIYF TGTGCCAGCAGCCTTGGAGGAAACACCATATATTTT
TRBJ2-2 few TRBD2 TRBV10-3 CAISELGLARTGELFF TGTGCCATCAGTGAGTTGGGACTAGCGAGGACCGGGGAGCTGTTTTTT
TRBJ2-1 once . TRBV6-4 CASSLEGGSNNEQFF TGTGCCAGCAGCCTTGAGGGGGGATCAAACAATGAGCAGTTCTTC
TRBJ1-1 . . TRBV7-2 CASSSHGRGANTEAFF TGTGCCAGCAGCTCTCATGGACGGGGGGCGAACACTGAAGCTTTCTTT
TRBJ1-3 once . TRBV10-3 CAISEWGASSGNTIYF TGTGCCATCAGTGAGTGGGGCGCGAGCTCTGGAAACACCATATATTTT
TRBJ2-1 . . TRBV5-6 CASSPTSYNEQFF TGTGCCAGCAGCCCCACCTCCTACAATGAGCAGTTCTTC
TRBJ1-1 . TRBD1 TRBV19 CASSIGGGAEAFF TGTGCCAGTAGTATTGGAGGGGGCGCTGAAGCTTTCTTT
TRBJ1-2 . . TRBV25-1 CASSEYKLGGYYGYTF TGTGCCAGCAGTGAATACAAGCTCGGGGGATACTATGGCTACACCTTC
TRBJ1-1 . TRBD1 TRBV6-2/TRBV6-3 CASSRQGPPEAFF TGTGCCAGCAGTCGACAGGGTCCCCCTGAAGCTTTCTTT
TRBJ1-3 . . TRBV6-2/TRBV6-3 CASSTTGRAGNTIYF TGTGCCAGCAGTACTACAGGGCGCGCTGGAAACACCATATATTTT
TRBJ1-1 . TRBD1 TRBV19 CASRTSDREGSEAFF TGTGCCAGTAGAACCTCGGACAGGGAGGGCTCTGAAGCTTTCTTT
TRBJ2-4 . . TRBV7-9 CASSLGAGLAKNIQYF TGTGCCAGCAGCTTAGGCGCGGGACTAGCCAAAAACATTCAGTACTTC
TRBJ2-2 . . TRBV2 CASSGGLKTGELFF TGTGCCAGCAGTGGGGGGTTAAAAACCGGGGAGCTGTTTTTT
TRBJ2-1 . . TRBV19 CASSAKTPSSYNEQFF TGTGCCAGTAGTGCAAAAACCCCCAGCTCCTACAATGAGCAGTTCTTC
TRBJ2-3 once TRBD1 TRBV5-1 CASSFFPGTADADTQYF TGCGCCAGCAGCTTTTTCCCCGGGACAGCAGATGCAGATACGCAGTATTTT
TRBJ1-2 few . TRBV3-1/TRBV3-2 CASSQGGAGYGYTF TGTGCCAGCAGCCAGGGGGGCGCAGGCTATGGCTACACCTTC
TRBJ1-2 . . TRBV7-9 CASSSSSGTRHSYTF TGTGCCAGCAGCTCTTCGTCCGGGACCCGCCACAGCTACACCTTC
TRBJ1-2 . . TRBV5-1 CASSLADQGYAVYTF TGCGCCAGCAGCTTGGCTGACCAAGGTTACGCGGTATACACCTTC
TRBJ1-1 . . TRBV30 CAWSVRGGPEAFF TGTGCCTGGAGTGTACGCGGGGGTCCTGAAGCTTTCTTT
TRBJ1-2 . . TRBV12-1 CASSCAPPIHLPRADPNYGYTF TGTGCCAGCAGCTGCGCCCCCCCAATTCATCTTCCCCGGGCAGATCCTAACTATGGCTACACCTTC
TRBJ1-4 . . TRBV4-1 CASSQDRFGARATNEKLFF TGCGCCAGCAGCCAAGATCGGTTCGGCGCGCGAGCAACTAATGAAAAACTGTTTTTT
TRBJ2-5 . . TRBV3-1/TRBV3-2 CASSQVGQHQETQYF TGTGCCAGCAGCCAAGTAGGACAGCACCAAGAGACCCAGTACTTC
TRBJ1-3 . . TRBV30 CAGEGHFSGNTIYF TGCGCCGGAGAAGGGCACTTCTCTGGAAACACCATATATTTT
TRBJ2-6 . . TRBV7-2 CASSSQWGANVLTF TGTGCCAGCAGCTCACAGTGGGGGGCCAACGTCCTGACTTTC
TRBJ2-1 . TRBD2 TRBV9 CASSVGTSGENEQFF TGTGCCAGCAGCGTAGGTACTAGCGGGGAAAATGAGCAGTTCTTC
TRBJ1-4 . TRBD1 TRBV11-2 CASSLGPLTGEEKLFF TGTGCCAGCAGCTTAGGCCCTCTCACAGGGGAGGAAAAACTGTTTTTT
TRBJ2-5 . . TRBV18 CASSRGDLPFQETQYF TGTGCCAGCTCACGAGGGGACTTACCTTTCCAAGAGACCCAGTACTTC
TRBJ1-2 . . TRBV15 CATSRAPSGLYGYTF TGTGCCACCAGCAGAGCCCCCTCCGGGCTCTATGGCTACACCTTC
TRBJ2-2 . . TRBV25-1 CASSPTRDTNTGELFF TGTGCCAGCAGCCCGACTAGGGATACGAACACCGGGGAGCTGTTTTTT
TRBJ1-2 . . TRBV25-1 CASSEPYYGYTF TGTGCCAGCAGTGAGCCCTACTATGGCTACACCTTC
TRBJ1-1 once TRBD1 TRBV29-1 CSVIGTGMNTEAFF TGCAGCGTGATAGGGACAGGGATGAACACTGAAGCTTTCTTT
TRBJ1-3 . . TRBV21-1 CASSKGQGSSGNTIYF TGTGCCAGCAGCAAAGGACAGGGGAGCTCTGGAAACACCATATATTTT
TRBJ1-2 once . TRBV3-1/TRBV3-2 CASSQGGFGYTF TGTGCCAGCAGCCAAGGCGGGTTTGGCTACACCTTC
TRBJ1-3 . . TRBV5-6 CASSIGDFGNTIYF TGTGCCAGCAGCATAGGGGACTTTGGAAACACCATATATTTT
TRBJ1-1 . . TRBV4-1 CASSSTPRTNTEAFF TGCGCCAGCAGCTCGACTCCCCGGACGAACACTGAAGCTTTCTTT
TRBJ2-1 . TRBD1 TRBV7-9 CAAPGGYNEQFF TGTGCGGCCCCAGGGGGTTACAATGAGCAGTTCTTC